This TCR beta chain was found in a study of T-cell reconstitution after alpha-beta-depleted transplantation in children (dated by TCRdb to about 2016). The study in broad terms: T-cell immune reconstitution after TCRalphabeta/CD19-depleted allogeneic hematopoietic cell transplantation in children was quantitatively tracked in the study by means of TCR repertoire profiling.

The treatment or condition label for this specimen denotes: allogeneic hematopoietic cell transplantation with graft depleted of TCRalphabeta T cells and CD19 B cells. The children who served as transplant recipients had been given grafts of TCRalphabeta/CD19-depleted allogeneic hematopoietic cells. The library was built by means of PCR. Data came from an Illumina HiSeq 2500. TCR library preparation used molecular barcoding, with unique molecular identifiers applied to normalize quantification of the TCRbeta repertoire. TCRdb reprocessing: public reads trimmed at Q25 with fastp, clones called with MiXCR, in-frame beta chains kept. Rows are combined by CDR3 protein, so each entry shows the most common genes and DNA. The sample table records 120,000 or so distinct CDR3 sequences; more than 20% of these occur just once. Roughly a tenth of the sample goes to the ten largest clones. V lost 1 base and J lost 5 bases, and the count of bases not matched to a germline gene is 12. The CDR3 contains 17 residues, cysteine and phenylalanine counted. Just the 51-base CDR3 DNA is kept, in frame starting at base 1. The germline V gene (reference sequence) supplies CDR1 LNHNV and CDR2 YYDKDF.

This clonotype has ten or more counts. Its antigen target is currently unknown. No much larger clone exists at a distance of one base, and base qualities are not known. The study at large found these results: In some patients, high TCRbeta diversity at day 60 was attributed to recipient T cells and intrathymic progenitors that had survived conditioning. The apparently early recovery of alphabetaT-cell counts about two months after transplant reportedly depended on only several hundred rapidly expanded clones that came from non-depleted graft cells. Over subsequent months, a decline in hyperexpanded clone frequencies was noted, and after one year, T-cell counts and TCRbeta diversity were mostly ascribed to newly produced T cells.

The chain links TRBV15 with TRBJ2-7; 9 bases in the junction line up with TRBD1. The TCR was taken from a male patient aged 2 to 9 who had a stem cell transplant for chronic granulomatous disease, so the T cells may come from the graft donor. The sample consisted of PBMCs, mostly from graft donor cells, taken 180 days after TCRalphabeta/CD19-depleted stem cell transplant. The CDR3 protein: CATSRAPRDRVIHEQYF. The sequenced DNA: TGTGCCACCAGCAGAGCTCCTCGGGACAGGGTAATCCACGAGCAGTACTTC.